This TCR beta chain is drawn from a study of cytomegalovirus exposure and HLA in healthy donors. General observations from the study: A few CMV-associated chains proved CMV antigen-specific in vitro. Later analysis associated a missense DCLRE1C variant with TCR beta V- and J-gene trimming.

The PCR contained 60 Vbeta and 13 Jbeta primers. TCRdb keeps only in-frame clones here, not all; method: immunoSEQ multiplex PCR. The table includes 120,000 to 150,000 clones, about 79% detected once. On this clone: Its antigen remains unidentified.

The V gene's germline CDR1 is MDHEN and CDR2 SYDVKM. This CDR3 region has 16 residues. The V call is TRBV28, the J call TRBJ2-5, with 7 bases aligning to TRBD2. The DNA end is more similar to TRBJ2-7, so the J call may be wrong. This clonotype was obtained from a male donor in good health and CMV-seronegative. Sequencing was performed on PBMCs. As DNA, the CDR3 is TGTGCCAGCAGTTTTGGGAGGGTATTGGGAACCTACGAGCAGTACTTC. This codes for CASSFGRVLGTYEQYF.